The rows below give T cell receptor beta chains drawn from one sample of a study of T cells in Graves' hyperthyroidism and ophthalmopathy. Using its own MiXCR run on the multiplex PCR reads, TCRdb lists one record per CDR3 protein. Of 560,000 or so distinct CDR3 sequences listed, just over 45% are singletons. The specimen sequenced was peripheral blood or thyroid tissue (not recorded which). The receptors here all came from a woman aged 18 to 35 with Graves' hyperthyroidism. CDR3s include the opening cysteine and the closing phenylalanine or tryptophan. A D gene is named only where the DNA matches it firmly. Where a row states a size, it is once, few, many or the class of an expanded clone; other rows omit it.

clone size: many; J gene: TRBJ2-2; V gene: TRBV10-3; D gene: -; CDR3 protein: CATTPRMDTGELFF; CDR3 DNA: TGTGCCACGACGCCACGTATGGACACCGGGGAGCTGTTTTTT
clone size: -; J gene: TRBJ1-1; V gene: TRBV7-3; D gene: -; CDR3 protein: CASSSHGWTEAFF; CDR3 DNA: TGTGCCAGCAGCTCCCATGGGTGGACTGAAGCTTTCTTT
clone size: -; J gene: TRBJ1-2; V gene: TRBV10-3; D gene: -; CDR3 protein: CASSNLPGVYGYTF; CDR3 DNA: TGTGCCAGCAGTAACCTTCCCGGCGTCTATGGCTACACCTTC
clone size: -; J gene: TRBJ1-4; V gene: TRBV7-2; D gene: -; CDR3 protein: CASSFTWGSDEKLFF; CDR3 DNA: TGCGCCAGCAGCTTTACTTGGGGTAGTGATGAAAAACTGTTTTTT
clone size: -; J gene: TRBJ2-2; V gene: TRBV9; D gene: -; CDR3 protein: CASSVVGTSANTGELFF; CDR3 DNA: TGTGCCAGCAGCGTAGTAGGGACGTCCGCGAACACCGGGGAGCTGTTTTTT
clone size: -; J gene: TRBJ1-1; V gene: TRBV27; D gene: -; CDR3 protein: CASISNTEAFF; CDR3 DNA: TGTGCCAGCATATCTAACACTGAAGCTTTCTTT
clone size: -; J gene: TRBJ1-4; V gene: TRBV7-9; D gene: -; CDR3 protein: CASSETGSDEKLFF; CDR3 DNA: TGTGCCAGCAGCGAAACAGGGAGTGACGAAAAACTGTTTTTT
clone size: -; J gene: TRBJ1-5; V gene: TRBV6-6; D gene: -; CDR3 protein: CASSWNRNQPQHF; CDR3 DNA: TGTGCCAGCAGTTGGAACAGAAATCAGCCCCAGCATTTT
clone size: few; J gene: TRBJ2-7; V gene: TRBV25-1; D gene: -; CDR3 protein: CARQGGNTYEQYF; CDR3 DNA: TGTGCCAGACAGGGAGGGAACACCTACGAGCAGTACTTC
clone size: -; J gene: TRBJ2-7; V gene: TRBV7-2; D gene: TRBD1; CDR3 protein: CASTQGQGDYEQYF; CDR3 DNA: TGTGCCAGCACCCAGGGACAGGGGGACTACGAGCAGTACTTC
clone size: -; J gene: TRBJ1-2; V gene: TRBV20-1; D gene: -; CDR3 protein: CSASIWQDSVYGYTF; CDR3 DNA: TGCAGTGCCAGTATCTGGCAGGACTCCGTTTATGGCTACACCTTC
clone size: -; J gene: TRBJ1-2; V gene: TRBV10-3; D gene: -; CDR3 protein: CAISDGGYTF; CDR3 DNA: TGTGCCATCAGTGACGGAGGCTACACCTTC
clone size: -; J gene: TRBJ1-1; V gene: TRBV6-1; D gene: TRBD1; CDR3 protein: CASKPDREGAEAFF; CDR3 DNA: TGTGCCAGCAAGCCGGACAGGGAGGGAGCTGAAGCTTTCTTT
clone size: -; J gene: TRBJ1-1; V gene: TRBV7-2; D gene: -; CDR3 protein: CASRDTFGVNTEAFF; CDR3 DNA: TGTGCCAGCAGGGACACCTTCGGGGTGAACACTGAAGCTTTCTTT
clone size: -; J gene: TRBJ1-5; V gene: TRBV24-1; D gene: -; CDR3 protein: CATSDTFGDSNQPQHF; CDR3 DNA: TGTGCCACCAGTGATACCTTTGGTGATAGCAATCAGCCCCAGCATTTT
clone size: -; J gene: TRBJ1-1; V gene: TRBV2; D gene: TRBD1; CDR3 protein: CATRGGEASF; CDR3 DNA: TGTGCCACCAGGGGGGGGGAAGCTTCCTTT
clone size: -; J gene: TRBJ1-1; V gene: TRBV25-1; D gene: -; CDR3 protein: CASSHSLLTGNTEAFF; CDR3 DNA: TGCGCCAGCAGCCATTCTCTACTGACGGGGAACACTGAAGCTTTCTTT
clone size: few; J gene: TRBJ2-2; V gene: TRBV5-1; D gene: TRBD2; CDR3 protein: CASSLGLAQPGELFF; CDR3 DNA: TGCGCCAGCAGCTTGGGACTAGCGCAACCCGGGGAGCTGTTTTTT
clone size: -; J gene: TRBJ2-5; V gene: TRBV12-3/TRBV12-4; D gene: -; CDR3 protein: CASSPLGKTQYF; CDR3 DNA: TGTGCCAGCTCACCACTGGGGAAGACCCAGTACTTC
clone size: few; J gene: TRBJ2-5; V gene: TRBV5-1; D gene: -; CDR3 protein: CASSPAGDQETQYF; CDR3 DNA: TGCGCCAGCAGCCCCGCCGGGGACCAAGAGACCCAGTACTTC
clone size: many; J gene: TRBJ2-5; V gene: TRBV15; D gene: -; CDR3 protein: CATSRDARRGTETQYF; CDR3 DNA: TGTGCCACCAGCAGAGATGCACGGAGGGGGACAGAGACCCAGTACTTC
clone size: many; J gene: TRBJ1-4; V gene: TRBV2; D gene: TRBD1; CDR3 protein: CASMGQTTTNEKLFF; CDR3 DNA: TGTGCCAGCATGGGACAGACGACAACTAATGAAAAACTGTTTTTT
clone size: -; J gene: TRBJ2-2; V gene: TRBV24-1; D gene: TRBD2; CDR3 protein: CATSDSQGTSGIGELFF; CDR3 DNA: TGTGCCACCAGTGATTCCCAGGGGACTAGCGGGATCGGGGAGCTGTTTTTT
clone size: many; J gene: TRBJ2-2; V gene: TRBV12-3/TRBV12-4; D gene: -; CDR3 protein: CASSDDDGELFF; CDR3 DNA: TGTGCCAGCAGTGACGACGACGGGGAGCTGTTTTTT
clone size: -; J gene: TRBJ2-2; V gene: TRBV7-2; D gene: -; CDR3 protein: CASSLTGPGTGELFF; CDR3 DNA: TGTGCCAGCAGCTTGACGGGTCCGGGCACCGGGGAGCTGTTTTTT
clone size: few; J gene: TRBJ1-4; V gene: TRBV20-1; D gene: -; CDR3 protein: CSASKPGPANEKLFF; CDR3 DNA: TGCAGTGCTAGCAAGCCCGGGCCAGCTAATGAAAAACTGTTTTTT
clone size: -; J gene: TRBJ1-3; V gene: TRBV19; D gene: TRBD1; CDR3 protein: CASKRDRGTNTIYF; CDR3 DNA: TGTGCCAGTAAACGGGACAGGGGAACGAACACCATATATTTT
clone size: many; J gene: TRBJ1-5; V gene: TRBV9; D gene: -; CDR3 protein: CASSVGSHSNQPQHF; CDR3 DNA: TGTGCCAGCAGCGTAGGGAGTCATAGCAATCAGCCCCAGCATTTT
clone size: -; J gene: TRBJ1-2; V gene: TRBV7-1; D gene: -; CDR3 protein: CASSSSTSSSGGYTF; CDR3 DNA: TGTGCCAGCAGCTCAAGCACGTCGAGCTCGGGGGGCTACACCTTC
clone size: many; J gene: TRBJ1-1; V gene: TRBV6-6; D gene: -; CDR3 protein: CASKGQGSPEAFF; CDR3 DNA: TGTGCCAGCAAGGGACAAGGGAGCCCTGAAGCTTTCTTT
clone size: many; J gene: TRBJ2-6; V gene: TRBV10-3; D gene: TRBD2; CDR3 protein: CAISESAGAGRANVLTF; CDR3 DNA: TGTGCCATCAGTGAGTCGGCGGGAGCGGGAAGGGCCAACGTCCTGACTTTC
clone size: -; J gene: TRBJ2-5; V gene: TRBV6-5; D gene: -; CDR3 protein: CAGSYSGRAETQYF; CDR3 DNA: TGTGCCGGCAGTTACTCGGGTAGGGCAGAGACCCAGTACTTC
clone size: -; J gene: TRBJ2-5; V gene: TRBV20-1; D gene: -; CDR3 protein: CSASTGAQETQYF; CDR3 DNA: TGCAGTGCTAGCACAGGAGCTCAAGAGACCCAGTACTTC
clone size: -; J gene: TRBJ2-5; V gene: TRBV24-1; D gene: -; CDR3 protein: CATSDRTYRETQYF; CDR3 DNA: TGTGCCACCAGTGATAGGACCTACCGAGAGACCCAGTACTTC
clone size: many; J gene: TRBJ1-2; V gene: TRBV29-1; D gene: -; CDR3 protein: CSVPGRGVAGYTF; CDR3 DNA: TGCAGCGTTCCCGGACGGGGGGTCGCTGGCTACACCTTC
clone size: many; J gene: TRBJ2-7; V gene: TRBV29-1; D gene: -; CDR3 protein: CSVEKAGEYEQYF; CDR3 DNA: TGCAGCGTTGAGAAGGCAGGGGAATACGAGCAGTACTTC
clone size: -; J gene: TRBJ1-2; V gene: TRBV25-1; D gene: -; CDR3 protein: CASAGLYGYTF; CDR3 DNA: TGTGCCAGCGCTGGACTATACGGCTACACCTTC
clone size: -; J gene: TRBJ1-5; V gene: TRBV24-1; D gene: TRBD1; CDR3 protein: CATSLAGGQGNQPQHF; CDR3 DNA: TGTGCCACCAGCTTGGCCGGGGGACAGGGCAATCAGCCCCAGCATTTT
clone size: many; J gene: TRBJ1-6; V gene: TRBV2; D gene: -; CDR3 protein: CASSELDTDNSPLHF; CDR3 DNA: TGTGCCAGCAGTGAACTGGACACAGATAATTCACCCCTCCACTTT
clone size: few; J gene: TRBJ1-5; V gene: TRBV7-8; D gene: TRBD1; CDR3 protein: CASSLTGQRNQPQHF; CDR3 DNA: TGTGCCAGCAGCCTAACGGGACAGCGCAATCAGCCCCAGCATTTT
clone size: many; J gene: TRBJ2-7; V gene: TRBV20-1; D gene: -; CDR3 protein: CSARGSYEQYF; CDR3 DNA: TGCAGTGCTAGAGGGAGCTACGAGCAGTACTTC
clone size: many; J gene: TRBJ1-3; V gene: TRBV7-8; D gene: -; CDR3 protein: CASSPYQHTIYF; CDR3 DNA: TGTGCCAGCAGCCCTTACCAGCACACCATATATTTT
clone size: -; J gene: TRBJ2-5; V gene: TRBV20-1; D gene: -; CDR3 protein: CSARNGFRIEETQYF; CDR3 DNA: TGCAGTGCTAGAAACGGGTTCCGGATTGAAGAGACCCAGTACTTC